The T cell receptor beta chain described here comes from a study of post-analysis software for immune sequencing data. General study results and limits: TRBV5-6, TRBV5-1 and TRBV20-1 belonged to a set of roughly five TRBV segments that were more frequent in patients than controls.

About this clonotype itself: Its matching antigen is unknown. At one of its ends the junction is not consistent with the germline gene, which may arise from a read error.

Each TCR beta cDNA library carried unique molecular identifiers. TCRdb re-derived calls from the PCR reads in MiXCR, one entry per CDR3 protein. The table lists about 570,000 distinct CDR3 sequences, 30% to 40% of them singletons. The CDR3 runs 14 residues. CDR1 is SSHAT, CDR2 FNYEAQ, per germline (reference sequence). The V call is TRBV7-7, the J call TRBJ1-4; a weak D match, TRBD1 (5 bases). Sequenced material: blood. The sequence was obtained from a girl under 18 with multiple sclerosis. CDR3 DNA: TGTGCTAGCAGCCGGACACTGGCTGCCGAAAAACTGTTTTTT. Translation gives CASSRTLAAEKLFF. The full variable domain, in which reference TRBV7-7 and TRBJ1-4 provide the parts outside the CDR3, is GAGVSQSPRYKVTKRGQDVTLRCDPISSHATLYWYQQALGQGPEFLTYFNYEAQPDKSGLPSDRFSAERPEGSISTLTIQRTEQRDSAMYRCASSRTLAAEKLFFGSGTQLSVL.